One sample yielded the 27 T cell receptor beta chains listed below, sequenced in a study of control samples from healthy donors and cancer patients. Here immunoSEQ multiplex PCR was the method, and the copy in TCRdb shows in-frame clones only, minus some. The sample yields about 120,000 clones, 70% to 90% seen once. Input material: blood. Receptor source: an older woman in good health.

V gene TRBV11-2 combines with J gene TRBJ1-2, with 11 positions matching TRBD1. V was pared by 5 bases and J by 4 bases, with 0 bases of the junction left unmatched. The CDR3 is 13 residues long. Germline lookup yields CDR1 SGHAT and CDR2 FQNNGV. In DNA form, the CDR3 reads TGTGCCAGCAGCGGGACAGGGGGCTATGGCTACACCTTC. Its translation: CASSGTGGYGYTF.

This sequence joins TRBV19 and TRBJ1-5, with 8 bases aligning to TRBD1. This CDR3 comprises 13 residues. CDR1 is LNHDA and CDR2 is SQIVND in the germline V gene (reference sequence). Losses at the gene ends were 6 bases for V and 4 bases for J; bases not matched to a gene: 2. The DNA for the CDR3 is TGTGCCAGTAGACGACAGGGGAATCAGCCCCAGCATTTT. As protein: CASRRQGNQPQHF.

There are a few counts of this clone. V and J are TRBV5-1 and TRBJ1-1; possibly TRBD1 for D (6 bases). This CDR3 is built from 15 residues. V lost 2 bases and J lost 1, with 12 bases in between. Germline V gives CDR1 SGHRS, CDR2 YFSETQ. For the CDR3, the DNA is TGCGCCAGCAGCTTAGCAGGAGGGGGGAACACTGAAGCTTTCTTT. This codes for CASSLAGGGNTEAFF.

The CDR3 nucleotides are TGTGCCAGCCTGGACACAAACTCCTACGAGCAGTACTTC. Translating gives CASLDTNSYEQYF. This sequence joins TRBV6-5 and TRBJ2-7; the D gene is possibly TRBD1 (5 bases). Per germline, CDR1 MNHEY and CDR2 SVGAGI. V was pared by 8 bases and J by 0 bases, with 11 bases between. This CDR3 spans 13 amino acids.

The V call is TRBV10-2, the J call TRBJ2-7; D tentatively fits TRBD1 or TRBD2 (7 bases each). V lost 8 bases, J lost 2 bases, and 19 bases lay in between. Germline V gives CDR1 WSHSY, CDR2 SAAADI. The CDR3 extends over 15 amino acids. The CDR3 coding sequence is TGCGCCAGCGGCCGAGACAGGGAGGGACCCTACGAGCAGTACTTC. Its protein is CASGRDREGPYEQYF.

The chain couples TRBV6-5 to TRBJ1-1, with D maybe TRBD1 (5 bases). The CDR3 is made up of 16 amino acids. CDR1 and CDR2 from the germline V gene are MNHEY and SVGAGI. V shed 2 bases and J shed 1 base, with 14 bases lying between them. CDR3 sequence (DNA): TGTGCCAGCAGTTACATCCGGGGGGTAACGAACACTGAAGCTTTCTTT. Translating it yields CASSYIRGVTNTEAFF.

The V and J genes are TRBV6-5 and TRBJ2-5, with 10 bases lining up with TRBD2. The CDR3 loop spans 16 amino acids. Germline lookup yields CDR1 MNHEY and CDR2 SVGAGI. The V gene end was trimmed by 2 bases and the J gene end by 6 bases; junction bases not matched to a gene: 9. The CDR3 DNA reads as TGTGCCAGCAGTTACGCTAGCGGGGGACCCGAACAGACCCAGTACTTC. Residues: CASSYASGGPEQTQYF.

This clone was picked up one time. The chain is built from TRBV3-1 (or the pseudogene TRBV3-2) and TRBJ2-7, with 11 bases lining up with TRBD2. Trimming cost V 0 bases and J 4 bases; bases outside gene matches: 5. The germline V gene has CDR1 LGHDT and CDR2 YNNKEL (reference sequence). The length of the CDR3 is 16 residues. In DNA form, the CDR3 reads TGTGCCAGCAGCCAAGATTTACTAGCGGGGGCTTACGAGCAGTACTTC. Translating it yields CASSQDLLAGAYEQYF.

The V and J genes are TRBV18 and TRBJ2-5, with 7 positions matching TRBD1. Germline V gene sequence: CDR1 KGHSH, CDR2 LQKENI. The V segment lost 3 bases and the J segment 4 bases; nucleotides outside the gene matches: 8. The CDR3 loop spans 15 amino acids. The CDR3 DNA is TGTGCCAGCTCACCGTCCGGGACAGCGACAGAGACCCAGTACTTC. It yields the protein CASSPSGTATETQYF.

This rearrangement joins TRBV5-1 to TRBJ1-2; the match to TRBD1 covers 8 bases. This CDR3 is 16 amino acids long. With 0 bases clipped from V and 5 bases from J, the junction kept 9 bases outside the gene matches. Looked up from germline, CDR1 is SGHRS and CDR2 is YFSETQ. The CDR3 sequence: CASSLGTGGDHYGYTF. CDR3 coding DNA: TGCGCCAGCAGCTTGGGAACAGGGGGGGATCATTATGGCTACACCTTC. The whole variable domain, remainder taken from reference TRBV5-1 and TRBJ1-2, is KAGVTQTPRYLIKTRGQQVTLSCSPISGHRSVSWYQQTPGQGLQFLFEYFSETQRNKGNFPGRFSGRQFSNSRSEMNVSTLELGDSALYLCASSLGTGGDHYGYTFGSGTRLTVV.

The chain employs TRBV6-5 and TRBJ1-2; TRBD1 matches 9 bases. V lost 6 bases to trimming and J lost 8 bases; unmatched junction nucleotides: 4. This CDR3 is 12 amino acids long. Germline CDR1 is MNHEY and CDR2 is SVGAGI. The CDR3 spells CASRRQGGGYTF. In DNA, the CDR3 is TGTGCCAGCAGAAGACAGGGGGGCGGCTACACCTTC.

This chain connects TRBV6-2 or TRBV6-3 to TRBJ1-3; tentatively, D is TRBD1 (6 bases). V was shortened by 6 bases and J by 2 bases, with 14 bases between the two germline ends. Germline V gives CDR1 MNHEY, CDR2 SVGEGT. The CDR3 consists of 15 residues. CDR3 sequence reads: CASSDAGGPGNTIYF. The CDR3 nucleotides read TGTGCCAGCAGCGACGCGGGGGGCCCTGGAAACACCATATATTTT.

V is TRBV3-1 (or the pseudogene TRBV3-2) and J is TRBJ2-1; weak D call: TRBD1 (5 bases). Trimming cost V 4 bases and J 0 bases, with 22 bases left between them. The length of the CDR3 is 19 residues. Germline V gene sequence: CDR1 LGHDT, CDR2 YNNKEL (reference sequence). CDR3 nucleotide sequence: TGTGCCAGCAGCCCAGTTAGGGGCAGCGCCAGGAGCTCCTACAATGAGCAGTTCTTC. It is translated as CASSPVRGSARSSYNEQFF.

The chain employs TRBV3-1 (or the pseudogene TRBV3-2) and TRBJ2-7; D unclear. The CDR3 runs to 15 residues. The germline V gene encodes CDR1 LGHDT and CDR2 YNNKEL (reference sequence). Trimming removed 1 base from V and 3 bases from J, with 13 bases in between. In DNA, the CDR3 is TGTGCCAGCAGCCAAGTTTGGGGTTCAATCTACGAGCAGTACTTC. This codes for CASSQVWGSIYEQYF.

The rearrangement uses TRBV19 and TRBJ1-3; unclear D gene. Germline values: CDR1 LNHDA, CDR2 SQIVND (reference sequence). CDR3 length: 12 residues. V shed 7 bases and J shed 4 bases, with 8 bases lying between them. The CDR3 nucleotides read TGTGCCAGTACTCAGTCAGGAAACACCATATATTTT. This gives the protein CASTQSGNTIYF.

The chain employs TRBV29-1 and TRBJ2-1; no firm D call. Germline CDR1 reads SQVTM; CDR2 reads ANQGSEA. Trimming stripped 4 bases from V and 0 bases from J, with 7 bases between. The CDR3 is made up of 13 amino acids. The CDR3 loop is CSVGGYSYNEQFF. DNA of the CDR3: TGCAGCGTTGGTGGTTACTCCTACAATGAGCAGTTCTTC.

CDR3 in DNA: TGTGCCAGCAGTTCGAGGACAGGGAAAGCTTTCTTT. Residues: CASSSRTGKAFF. V and J are TRBV28 and TRBJ1-1; 8 bases are a match to TRBD1. This CDR3 is 12 amino acids long. V trimming: 4 bases; J trimming: 9 bases; junction bases outside the gene matches: 4. CDR1 is MDHEN, CDR2 SYDVKM, per germline.

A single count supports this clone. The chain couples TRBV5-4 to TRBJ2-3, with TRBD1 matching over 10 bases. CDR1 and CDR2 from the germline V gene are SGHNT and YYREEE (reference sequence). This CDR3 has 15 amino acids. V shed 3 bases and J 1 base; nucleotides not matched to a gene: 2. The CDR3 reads CASSWDRGGTDTQYF. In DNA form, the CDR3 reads TGTGCCAGCAGCTGGGACAGGGGAGGCACAGATACGCAGTATTTT.

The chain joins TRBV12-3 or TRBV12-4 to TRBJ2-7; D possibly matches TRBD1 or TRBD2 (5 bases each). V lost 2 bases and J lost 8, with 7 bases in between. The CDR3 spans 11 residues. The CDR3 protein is CASSLPGQQYF. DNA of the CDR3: TGTGCCAGCAGTTTACCGGGACAGCAGTACTTC.

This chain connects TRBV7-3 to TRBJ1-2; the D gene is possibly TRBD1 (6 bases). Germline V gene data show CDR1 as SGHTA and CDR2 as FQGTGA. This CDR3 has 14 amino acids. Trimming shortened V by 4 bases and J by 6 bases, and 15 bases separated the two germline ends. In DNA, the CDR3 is TGTGCCAGCAGCTCCACCGGCAGGGGCGATGGCTACACCTTC. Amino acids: CASSSTGRGDGYTF.

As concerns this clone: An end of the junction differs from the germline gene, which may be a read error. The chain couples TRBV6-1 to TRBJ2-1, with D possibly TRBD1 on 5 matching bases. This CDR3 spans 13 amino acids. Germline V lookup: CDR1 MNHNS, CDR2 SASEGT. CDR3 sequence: CASREGAFNEQFF. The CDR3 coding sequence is TGTGCCAGCCGTGAAGGGGCCTTCAATGAGCAGTTCTTC.

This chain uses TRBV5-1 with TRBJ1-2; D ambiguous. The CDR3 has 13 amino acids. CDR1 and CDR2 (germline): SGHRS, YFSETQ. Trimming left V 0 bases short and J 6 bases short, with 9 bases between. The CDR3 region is CASSLEVPHGYTF. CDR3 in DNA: TGCGCCAGCAGCTTGGAGGTTCCCCATGGCTACACCTTC.

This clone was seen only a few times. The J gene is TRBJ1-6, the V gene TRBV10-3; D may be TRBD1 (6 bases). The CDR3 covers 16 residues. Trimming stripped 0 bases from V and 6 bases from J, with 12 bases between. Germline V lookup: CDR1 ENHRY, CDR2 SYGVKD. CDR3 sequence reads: CAISESGGGGNSPLHF. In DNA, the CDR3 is TGTGCCATCAGTGAGTCAGGGGGTGGTGGTAATTCACCCCTCCACTTT.

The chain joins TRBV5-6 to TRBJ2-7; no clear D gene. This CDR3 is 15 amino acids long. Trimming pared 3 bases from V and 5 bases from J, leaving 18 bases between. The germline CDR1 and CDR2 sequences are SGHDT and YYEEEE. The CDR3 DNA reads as TGTGCCAGCAGCTCCGGGCTGTGGGTAGGAGACGAGCAGTACTTC. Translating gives CASSSGLWVGDEQYF.

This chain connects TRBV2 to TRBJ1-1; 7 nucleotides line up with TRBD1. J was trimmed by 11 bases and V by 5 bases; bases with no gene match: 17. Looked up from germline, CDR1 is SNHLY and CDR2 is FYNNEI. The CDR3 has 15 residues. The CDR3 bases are TGTGCCAGCAGTAAATACAGGGGCCGTGAAGGCCGGGCTTTCTTT. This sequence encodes CASSKYRGREGRAFF.

DNA of the CDR3: TGTGCCAGCAGCGCGCTCACCGGGACAAAATATGGCTACACCTTC. Translated, it gives CASSALTGTKYGYTF. The genes are TRBV9 and TRBJ1-2, with D perhaps TRBD1 (6 bases). The CDR3 runs 15 residues. Trimming took off 3 bases at V and 5 bases at J, with 17 bases between the two ends. Germline CDR1 and CDR2: SGDLS and YYNGEE.

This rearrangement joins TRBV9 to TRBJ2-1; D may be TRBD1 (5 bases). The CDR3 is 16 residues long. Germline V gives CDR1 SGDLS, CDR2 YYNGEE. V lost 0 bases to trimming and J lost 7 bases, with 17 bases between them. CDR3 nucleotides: TGTGCCAGCAGCGTAGCTGGACAAGGGGCTTGGAATGAGCAGTTCTTC. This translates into CASSVAGQGAWNEQFF.